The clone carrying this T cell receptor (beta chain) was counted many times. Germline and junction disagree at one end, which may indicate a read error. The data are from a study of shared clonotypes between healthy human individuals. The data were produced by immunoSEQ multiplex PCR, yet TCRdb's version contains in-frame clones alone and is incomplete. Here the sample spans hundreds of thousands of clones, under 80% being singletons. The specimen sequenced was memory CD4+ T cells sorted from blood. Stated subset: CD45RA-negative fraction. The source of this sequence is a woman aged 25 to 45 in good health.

Here the CDR3 reads CASSLQQGVGWVF. The CDR3 DNA reads TGTGCCAGCAGCTTACAACAGGGGGTTGGGTGGGTCTTC. This rearrangement joins TRBV11-2 to TRBJ2-1, with TRBD1 matching over 8 bases. Germline V gives CDR1 SGHAT, CDR2 FQNNGV. The CDR3 is made up of 13 amino acids.